This is a list of T cell receptor beta chains from one sample in a study of cytomegalovirus exposure and HLA in healthy donors. Data came from immunoSEQ multiplex PCR; TCRdb stores just in-frame clones and leaves some out. The sample includes approximately 110,000 clones, approximately 71% of them seen just once. Source material: PBMCs. Source of these receptors: a woman aged 65 to 85 in good health and CMV-seropositive. Each CDR3 is given with its conserved first and last residue. A D gene is named only where the DNA matches it firmly. Clone size is stated in some rows and not others, as once, few, many or a class when expanded.

v_call	clone_size	d_call	j_call	cdr3_aa	cdr3_nt
TRBV7-2	few	TRBD2	TRBJ2-2	CASSLGLAGLTGELFF	TGTGCCAGCAGCTTAGGACTAGCGGGCCTCACCGGGGAGCTGTTTTTT
TRBV19	few	TRBD1	TRBJ1-5	CASNRGQGNQPQHF	TGTGCCAGTAACAGAGGACAGGGTAATCAGCCCCAGCATTTT
TRBV6-5	few	NA	TRBJ1-6	CASKMKTGHF	TGTGCCAGCAAAATGAAGACAGGCCACTTT
TRBV5-1	NA	NA	TRBJ2-1	CASSLPGTRHNEQFF	TGCGCCAGCAGCTTGCCGGGGACTCGCCACAATGAGCAGTTCTTC
TRBV6-5	once	TRBD1	TRBJ2-1	CASSPGQAYYNEQFF	TGTGCCAGCAGTCCCGGACAGGCGTACTACAATGAGCAGTTCTTC
TRBV14	NA	TRBD2	TRBJ2-3	CASSLAGADTQYF	TGTGCCAGCAGCTTAGCGGGGGCTGATACGCAGTATTTT
TRBV7-9	NA	NA	TRBJ1-3	CASSLGLGHSGNTIYF	TGTGCCAGCAGCTTAGGACTCGGACACTCTGGAAACACCATATATTTT
TRBV7-2	NA	NA	TRBJ2-7	CATASGSGVYEQYF	TGTGCCACCGCCAGCGGTAGCGGAGTTTACGAGCAGTACTTC
TRBV4-1	NA	TRBD1	TRBJ2-2	CASSQLLVQGAYTGELFF	TGCGCCAGCAGCCAACTCTTGGTACAGGGGGCTTACACCGGGGAGCTGTTTTTT
TRBV6-5	NA	NA	TRBJ2-3	CASSYSWSGSTDTQYF	TGTGCCAGCAGTTACTCTTGGAGCGGCTCCACAGATACGCAGTATTTT
TRBV2	NA	TRBD1	TRBJ1-4	CASRDRDREKLFF	TGTGCCAGCAGGGACAGGGATCGGGAAAAACTGTTTTTT